The rows below give T cell receptor beta chains drawn from one sample of a study of blood T cell repertoires in COVID-19. TCRdb's copy holds only in-frame clones and misses some; the assay was immunoSEQ multiplex PCR. The table has about 340,000 clones, under 95% seen once. The specimen sequenced was PBMCs or T cells enriched from blood (not recorded which). The source is a young woman who had recovered from COVID-19. Both conserved end residues are part of each CDR3. The order of the fields is CDR3 DNA, CDR3 protein, D gene, J gene, V gene, clone size. The D gene is left open where the match is weak. Where a row states a size, it is once, few, many or the class of an expanded clone; other rows omit it.

CDR3nt: TGTGCCAGCTCACCCAGGGACAGGGGCCACAATGAGCAGTTCTTC
CDR3aa: CASSPRDRGHNEQFF
d_gene: TRBD1
j_gene: TRBJ2-1
v_gene: TRBV18
abundance: .

CDR3nt: TGTGCCAGCAGCTTCAATCTAGCGGGGAACGAGCAGTACTTC
CDR3aa: CASSFNLAGNEQYF
d_gene: TRBD2
j_gene: TRBJ2-7
v_gene: TRBV5-4
abundance: few

CDR3nt: TGTGCCAGCAGTTTAAACTGGAACACTGAAGCTTTCTTT
CDR3aa: CASSLNWNTEAFF
d_gene: .
j_gene: TRBJ1-1
v_gene: TRBV28
abundance: .

CDR3nt: TGCAGCACCCCCGGACTAGCATTCTACAATGAGCAGTTCTTC
CDR3aa: CSTPGLAFYNEQFF
d_gene: TRBD2
j_gene: TRBJ2-1
v_gene: TRBV29-1
abundance: .

CDR3nt: TGTGCCACCAGTGACCGGGAAGATTGGGGTCAGCCCCAGCATTTT
CDR3aa: CATSDREDWGQPQHF
d_gene: .
j_gene: TRBJ1-5
v_gene: TRBV24-1
abundance: once

CDR3nt: TGTGCCAGTAGTCGGGGGGCAAAAGGAAAGACCCAGTACTTC
CDR3aa: CASSRGAKGKTQYF
d_gene: .
j_gene: TRBJ2-5
v_gene: TRBV19
abundance: .

CDR3nt: TGTGCCAGCAGCACCCTCGACAGGGGAGGCGAAAAACTGTTTTTT
CDR3aa: CASSTLDRGGEKLFF
d_gene: TRBD1
j_gene: TRBJ1-4
v_gene: TRBV7-2
abundance: .

CDR3nt: TGTGCCAGCAGTCGACTAGCGGGAGCCGGAACCAATGAGCAGTTCTTC
CDR3aa: CASSRLAGAGTNEQFF
d_gene: TRBD2
j_gene: TRBJ2-1
v_gene: TRBV6-4
abundance: .

CDR3nt: TGTGCCAGCAGCTTACGAGGAGAAAACTATGGCTACACCTTC
CDR3aa: CASSLRGENYGYTF
d_gene: .
j_gene: TRBJ1-2
v_gene: TRBV7-9
abundance: .

CDR3nt: TGTGCCATCAGTCCGGGACAGGGGGCGCGTGGCTACACCTTC
CDR3aa: CAISPGQGARGYTF
d_gene: TRBD1
j_gene: TRBJ1-2
v_gene: TRBV10-3
abundance: .

CDR3nt: TGTGCCAGCAGCCGAGGTGCAAAAGCTTTCTTT
CDR3aa: CASSRGAKAFF
d_gene: .
j_gene: TRBJ1-1
v_gene: TRBV5-8
abundance: .

CDR3nt: TGCGCCAGCAGCCAAGACCACCCCCAGTATTACAATGAGCAGTTCTTC
CDR3aa: CASSQDHPQYYNEQFF
d_gene: .
j_gene: TRBJ2-1
v_gene: TRBV4-3
abundance: .

CDR3nt: TGTGCCACCAGTGATATTGGAATAGCGGGAGATGAGCAGTTCTTC
CDR3aa: CATSDIGIAGDEQFF
d_gene: TRBD2
j_gene: TRBJ2-1
v_gene: TRBV24-1
abundance: once

CDR3nt: TGTGCCAGCAGCCAAACATGGAAGAGGGTTGGCACTGAAGCTTTCTTT
CDR3aa: CASSQTWKRVGTEAFF
d_gene: .
j_gene: TRBJ1-1
v_gene: TRBV3-1/TRBV3-2
abundance: .

CDR3nt: TGTGCCAGCAGCTATGCCGCCTACTCTGGAAACACCATATATTTT
CDR3aa: CASSYAAYSGNTIYF
d_gene: .
j_gene: TRBJ1-3
v_gene: TRBV13
abundance: .